One and the same sample provided the 21 T cell receptor beta chains below, sequenced in a study of OX40 agonist ivuxolimab in advanced cancers. Measured with immunoSEQ multiplex PCR; TCRdb has only the in-frame clones, and not every one. The sample yields under 80,000 clones, about 85% seen once. The sequences come from CD4+ or CD8+ T cells sorted from blood, collected in a trial of the OX40 agonist ivuxolimab. All receptors derive from an adult with an advanced solid tumor such as melanoma, head and neck, liver or kidney cancer.

The chain has TRBV7-2 and TRBJ1-3, with D unclear. The CDR3 contains 12 residues. CDR1 and CDR2 (germline): SGHTA, FQGNSA. V shed 6 bases and J shed 7 bases, with 10 bases lying between them. The CDR3 DNA is TGTGCCAGCAGTGTACAGAGGAACACCATATATTTT. Translation gives CASSVQRNTIYF.

The chain links TRBV7-2 to TRBJ2-7; TRBD2 agrees at 8 bases. V gave up 1 base and J gave up 2 bases; unmatched junction bases: 1. Germline assignment: CDR1 SGHTA and CDR2 FQGNSA. The CDR3 is 14 amino acids. As DNA, the CDR3 is TGTGCCAGCAGCTTAGGCGGGGGGCCCTACGAGCAGTACTTC. Translated, it gives CASSLGGGPYEQYF.

The chain combines TRBV10-1 with TRBJ2-7; weak D call: TRBD1 (6 bases). The CDR3 has 14 residues. V dropped 4 bases and J dropped 0 bases, with 10 bases sitting between them. Germline CDR1 is WNHNN and CDR2 is SYGVQD (reference sequence). The CDR3 DNA reads as TGCGCCAGCAGTGTTGGACAGTTCTCCTACGAGCAGTACTTC. It translates to CASSVGQFSYEQYF.

The chain couples TRBV7-9 to TRBJ1-3; TRBD1 might be the D (5 bases). This CDR3 spans 17 amino acids. The V and J ends lost 5 bases and 2 bases respectively, with 19 bases between them. Per germline, CDR1 SEHNR and CDR2 FQNEAQ (reference sequence). Written as DNA, the CDR3 is TGTGCCAGCAGCACCGGGACTCTCGGAAGAGCTGGAAACACCATATATTTT. Protein product: CASSTGTLGRAGNTIYF.

The V gene is TRBV7-3, the J gene TRBJ1-2, with 7 bases matching TRBD1. Germline values: CDR1 SGHTA, CDR2 FQGTGA. The CDR3 covers 13 residues. Losses at the gene ends were 5 bases for V and 5 bases for J; bases not matched to a gene: 5. CDR3 loop: CASSNGTEYGYTF. CDR3 DNA sequence: TGTGCCAGCAGCAACGGGACAGAGTATGGCTACACCTTC.

V and J are TRBV5-4 and TRBJ2-7, with 9 bases identical to TRBD1. The CDR3 runs to 15 residues. Germline CDR1 reads SGHNT; CDR2 reads YYREEE (reference sequence). J was trimmed by 2 bases and V by 4 bases; bases with no gene match: 7. This CDR3 reads CASSPGQGKTYEQYF. The CDR3 bases are TGTGCCAGCAGCCCGGGACAGGGCAAAACCTACGAGCAGTACTTC.

The gene calls are TRBV28 and TRBJ2-5; no definite D call. Germline values: CDR1 MDHEN, CDR2 SYDVKM. V was pared by 8 bases and J by 3 bases, with 10 bases between. The CDR3 is made up of 12 amino acids. The CDR3 region has the DNA TGTGCCAGCCGGGCCCGCAAAGAGACCCAGTACTTC. Translated, it gives CASRARKETQYF.

The chain employs TRBV6-1 and TRBJ1-6; D is undetermined. The CDR3 runs 14 residues. V lost 6 bases and J 5 bases, leaving 11 bases between the germline ends. Per germline, CDR1 MNHNS and CDR2 SASEGT. The CDR3 is CASSADPDNSPLHF. DNA of the CDR3: TGTGCCAGCAGCGCCGATCCTGATAATTCACCCCTCCACTTT.

This chain connects TRBV18 to TRBJ1-6; no definite D call. There are 13 residues in the CDR3. Between the trimmed V and J ends, which lost 0 bases and 11 bases, there was a span of 8 bases. From germline, CDR1 is KGHSH and CDR2 LQKENI. The CDR3 sequence is CASSPPGSPPLHF. The CDR3 DNA is TGTGCCAGCTCACCACCAGGGTCTCCACCCCTCCACTTT.

The chain uses TRBV28 and TRBJ1-3; TRBD1 might be the D (5 bases). V gave up 3 bases and J gave up 0 bases, with 9 bases separating them. CDR3 size: 15 residues. Germline lookup yields CDR1 MDHEN and CDR2 SYDVKM. This chain's CDR3 is CASSLRGSSGNTIYF. CDR3 sequence (DNA): TGTGCCAGCAGTTTGCGGGGCAGCTCTGGAAACACCATATATTTT.

The chain is built from TRBV7-9 and TRBJ1-1; the D gene is possibly TRBD1 (6 bases). V lost 8 bases, J lost 1 base, and 11 bases lay in between. This CDR3 spans 13 amino acids. Germline-derived CDR1 and CDR2 are SEHNR and FQNEAQ (reference sequence). In DNA form, the CDR3 reads TGTGCCAGCCTTGGACAGCGGAACACTGAAGCTTTCTTT. It translates to CASLGQRNTEAFF.

This clone was counted only a few times. The chain links TRBV2 to TRBJ2-5; 10 bases are a match to TRBD2. Unmatched junction bases numbered 4, after V lost 2 bases and J lost 1 base. CDR3 length: 16 residues. CDR1 and CDR2 from the germline V gene are SNHLY and FYNNEI. CDR3 loop: CASSELLAGAQETQYF. In DNA, the CDR3 is TGTGCCAGCAGTGAATTGCTAGCGGGGGCCCAAGAGACCCAGTACTTC.

The V call is TRBV28, the J call TRBJ2-3; 9 positions agree with TRBD1. With 6 bases clipped from V and 6 bases from J, the junction kept 7 bases outside the gene matches. This CDR3 spans 14 amino acids. Germline V gives CDR1 MDHEN, CDR2 SYDVKM. As DNA, the CDR3 is TGTGCCAGCAGCCCTGGGGGACAGGGTGATACGCAGTATTTT. Translated, it gives CASSPGGQGDTQYF.

The J gene is TRBJ2-7, the V gene TRBV2; D is possibly TRBD1 (6 bases). Trimming removed 1 base at V and 2 bases at J, with 12 bases between. The CDR3 sequence is 15 residues long. CDR1 and CDR2 from the germline V gene are SNHLY and FYNNEI. As DNA, the CDR3 is TGTGCCAGCAGTGAAGAAGTCAGGGGCCCCTACGAGCAGTACTTC. This gives the protein CASSEEVRGPYEQYF. The full variable domain, its missing parts supplied by reference TRBV2 and TRBJ2-7, is EPEVTQTPSHQVTQMGQEVILRCVPISNHLYFYWYRQILGQKVEFLVSFYNNEISEKSEIFDDQFSVERPDGSNFTLKIRSTKLEDSAMYFCASSEEVRGPYEQYFGPGTRLTVT.

This chain joins TRBV11-2 and TRBJ1-1; 12 nucleotides align to TRBD1. The CDR3 contains 18 residues. Germline V lookup: CDR1 SGHAT, CDR2 FQNNGV. Unmatched junction bases numbered 8, after V lost 1 base and J lost 2 bases. CDR3 in DNA: TGTGCCAGCAGCTTAGGGTACCGGGACAGGGGGCGAAACACTGAAGCTTTCTTT. Its protein is CASSLGYRDRGRNTEAFF.

This chain uses TRBV27 with TRBJ2-2; D perhaps matches TRBD2 (7 bases). In germline, CDR1 is MNHEY, CDR2 SMNVEV (reference sequence). The CDR3 is 17 residues long. V was trimmed by 4 bases and J by 5 bases, leaving 20 bases between them. The CDR3 DNA is TGTGCCAGCAGTTCCCTGATACGGGGGGCGCGGACCGGGGAGCTGTTTTTT. Protein: CASSSLIRGARTGELFF.

This chain links TRBV27 with TRBJ1-6; a weak D match, TRBD1 (6 bases). The CDR3 length is 13 residues. The ends were cut back, 4 bases at V and 7 bases at J, with 8 bases in the middle. The germline V gene has CDR1 MNHEY and CDR2 SMNVEV (reference sequence). The CDR3, as DNA: TGTGCCAGCAGTTACAGGGAAAATTCACCCCTCCACTTT. It yields the protein CASSYRENSPLHF.

The rearrangement uses TRBV18 and TRBJ2-7; TRBD2 matches 12 bases. CDR1 is KGHSH and CDR2 is LQKENI in the germline V gene. Losses at the gene ends were 4 bases for V and 3 bases for J; bases not matched to a gene: 1. The CDR3 contains 14 residues. The CDR3 spells CASSRTSGDYEQYF. The CDR3 bases are TGTGCCAGCTCACGGACTAGCGGGGACTACGAGCAGTACTTC.

V and J are TRBV7-8 and TRBJ2-2; D possibly corresponds to TRBD2 (6 bases). The CDR3 is made up of 18 amino acids. The germline CDR1 and CDR2 sequences are SGHVS and FQNEAQ. V lost 6 bases to trimming and J lost 1 base, with 21 bases between them. DNA for the CDR3: TGTGCCAGCAGGCGTCAAAAAGACGTGGGGGGGAACACCGGGGAGCTGTTTTTT. Amino acid sequence: CASRRQKDVGGNTGELFF.

This sequence joins TRBV6-5 and TRBJ2-7; tentatively, D is TRBD2 (5 bases). V gave up 4 bases and J gave up 3 bases, with 16 bases separating them. CDR1 is MNHEY, CDR2 SVGAGI, per germline. The CDR3 has 15 residues. CDR3 in DNA: TGTGCCAGCAGTTTTTCCCCGAGGGCCAACTACGAGCAGTACTTC. As protein: CASSFSPRANYEQYF.

The rearrangement joins TRBV29-1 to TRBJ2-7, with D tentatively TRBD1 or TRBD2 (5 bases each). The CDR3 extends over 15 amino acids. Trimming pared 5 bases from V and 2 bases from J, leaving 19 bases between. The V gene's germline CDR1 is SQVTM and CDR2 ANQGSEA. DNA of the CDR3: TGCAGCGTTCGGTTCAGGGAGAAGGATGCCTACGAGCAGTACTTC. Translating it yields CSVRFREKDAYEQYF.